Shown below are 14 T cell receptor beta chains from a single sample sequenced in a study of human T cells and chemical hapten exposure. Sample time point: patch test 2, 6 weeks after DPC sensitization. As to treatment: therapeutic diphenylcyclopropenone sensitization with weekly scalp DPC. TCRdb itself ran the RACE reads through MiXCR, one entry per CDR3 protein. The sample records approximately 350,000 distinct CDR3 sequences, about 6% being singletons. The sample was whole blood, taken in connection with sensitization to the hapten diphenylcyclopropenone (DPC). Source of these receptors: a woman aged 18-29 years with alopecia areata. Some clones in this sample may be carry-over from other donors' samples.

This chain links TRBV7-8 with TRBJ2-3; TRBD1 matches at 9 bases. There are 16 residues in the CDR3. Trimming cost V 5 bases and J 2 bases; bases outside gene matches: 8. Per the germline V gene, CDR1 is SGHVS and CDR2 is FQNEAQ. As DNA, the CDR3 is TGTGCCAGCAGCGGGAACAGGGGGCAGTCCACAGATACGCAGTATTTT. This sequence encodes CASSGNRGQSTDTQYF. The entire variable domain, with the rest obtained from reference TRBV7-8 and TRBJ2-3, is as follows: GAGVSQSPRYKVAKRGQDVALRCDPISGHVSLFWYQQALGQGPEFLTYFQNEAQLDKSGLPSDRFFAERPEGSVSTLKIQRTQQEDSAVYLCASSGNRGQSTDTQYFGPGTRLTVL.

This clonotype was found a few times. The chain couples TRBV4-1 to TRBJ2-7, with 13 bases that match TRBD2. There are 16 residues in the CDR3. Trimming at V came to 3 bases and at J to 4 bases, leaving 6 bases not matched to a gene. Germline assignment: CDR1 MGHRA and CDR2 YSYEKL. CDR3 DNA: TGCGCCAGCAGCCAGTCCCCGGGACTAGCGGGGTACGAGCAGTACTTC. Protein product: CASSQSPGLAGYEQYF.

The CDR3 DNA reads TGTGCCAGCAGCTCACAGGCCTCTATCGCTGAAGCTTTCTTT. Translating gives CASSSQASIAEAFF. J is TRBJ1-1 and V is TRBV7-2, with a possible D match to TRBD1 (5 bases). The length of the CDR3 is 14 residues. CDR1 and CDR2 (germline): SGHTA, FQGNSA. Trimming removed 4 bases from V and 6 bases from J, with 15 bases in between.

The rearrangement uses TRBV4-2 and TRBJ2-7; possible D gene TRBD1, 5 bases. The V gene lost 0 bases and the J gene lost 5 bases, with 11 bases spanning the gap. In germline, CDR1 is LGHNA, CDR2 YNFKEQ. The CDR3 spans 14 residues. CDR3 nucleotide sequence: TGTGCCAGCAGCCAAGATTTGGGCAGGGACGAGCAGTACTTC. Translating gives CASSQDLGRDEQYF.

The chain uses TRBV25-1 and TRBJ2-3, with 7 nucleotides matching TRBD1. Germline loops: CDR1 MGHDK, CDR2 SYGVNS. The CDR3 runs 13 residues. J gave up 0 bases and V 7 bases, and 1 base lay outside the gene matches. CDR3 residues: CASMTGSTDTQYF. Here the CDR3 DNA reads TGTGCCAGCATGACAGGGAGCACAGATACGCAGTATTTT.

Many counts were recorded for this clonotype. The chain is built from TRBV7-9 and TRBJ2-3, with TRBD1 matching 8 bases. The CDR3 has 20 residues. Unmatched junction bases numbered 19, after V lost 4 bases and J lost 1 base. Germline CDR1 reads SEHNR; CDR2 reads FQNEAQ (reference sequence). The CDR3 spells CASSSRTIRRQGLGTDTQYF. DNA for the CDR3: TGTGCCAGCAGCTCCAGAACGATAAGAAGACAGGGGCTCGGCACAGATACGCAGTATTTT.

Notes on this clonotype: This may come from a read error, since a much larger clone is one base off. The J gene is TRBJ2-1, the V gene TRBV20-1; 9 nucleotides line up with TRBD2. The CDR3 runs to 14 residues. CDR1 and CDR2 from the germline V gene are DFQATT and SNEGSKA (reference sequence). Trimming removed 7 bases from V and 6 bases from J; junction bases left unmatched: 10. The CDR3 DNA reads TGCAGTGGCTGTCTTGGCGGGGGGGTCAATGAGCAGTTCTTC. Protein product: CSGCLGGGVNEQFF.

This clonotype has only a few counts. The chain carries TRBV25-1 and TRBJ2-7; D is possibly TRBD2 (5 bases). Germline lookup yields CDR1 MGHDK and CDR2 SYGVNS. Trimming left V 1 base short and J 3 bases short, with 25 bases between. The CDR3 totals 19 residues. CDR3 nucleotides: TGTGCCAGCAGTGAATTGACCCCGGGCCCCGGAGGTCGCTTCTACGAGCAGTACTTC. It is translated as CASSELTPGPGGRFYEQYF.

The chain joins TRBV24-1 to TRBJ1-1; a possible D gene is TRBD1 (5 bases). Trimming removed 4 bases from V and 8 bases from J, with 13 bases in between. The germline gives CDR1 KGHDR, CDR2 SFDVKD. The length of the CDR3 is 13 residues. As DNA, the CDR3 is TGTGCCACCAGTGAGACCGGGACGGACGAAGCTTTCTTT. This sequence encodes CATSETGTDEAFF.

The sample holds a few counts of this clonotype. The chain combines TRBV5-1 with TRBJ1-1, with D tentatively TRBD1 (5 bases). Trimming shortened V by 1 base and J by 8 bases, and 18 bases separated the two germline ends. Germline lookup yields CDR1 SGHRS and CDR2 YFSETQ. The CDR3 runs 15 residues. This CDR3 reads CASSLFPGRVLEAFF. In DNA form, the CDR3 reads TGCGCCAGCAGCTTGTTTCCGGGGCGGGTTCTAGAAGCTTTCTTT.

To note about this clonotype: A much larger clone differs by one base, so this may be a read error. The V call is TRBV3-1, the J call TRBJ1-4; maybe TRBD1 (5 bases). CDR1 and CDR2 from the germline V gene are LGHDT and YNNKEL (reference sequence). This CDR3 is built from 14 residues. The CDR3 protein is CASSPEGRPEKLLF. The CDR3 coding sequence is TGTGCCAGCAGCCCAGAGGGACGTCCAGAAAAACTGCTTTTT.

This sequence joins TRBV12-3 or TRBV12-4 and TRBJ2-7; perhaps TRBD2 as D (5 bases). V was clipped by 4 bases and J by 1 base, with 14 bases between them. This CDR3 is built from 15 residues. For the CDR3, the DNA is TGTGCCAGCAGTTCGACCGGGAATCCGTCCTACGAGCAGTACTTC. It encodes CASSSTGNPSYEQYF.

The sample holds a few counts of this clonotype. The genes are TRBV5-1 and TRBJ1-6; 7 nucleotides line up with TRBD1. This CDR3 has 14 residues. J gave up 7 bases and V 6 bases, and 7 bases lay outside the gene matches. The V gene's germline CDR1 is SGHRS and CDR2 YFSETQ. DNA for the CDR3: TGCGCCAGCACGCGGGGACAGTACAATTCACCCCTCCACTTT. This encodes CASTRGQYNSPLHF.

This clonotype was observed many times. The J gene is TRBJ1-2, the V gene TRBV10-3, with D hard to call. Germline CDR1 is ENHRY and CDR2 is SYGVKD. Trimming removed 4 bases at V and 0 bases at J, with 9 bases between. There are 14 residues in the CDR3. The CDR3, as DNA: TGTGCCATCAGTGTTCGGGAGTCTAACTATGGCTACACCTTC. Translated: CAISVRESNYGYTF.